The source of this T cell receptor beta chain is a study of blood T cell repertoires in COVID-19. Study context: The United States, Italy and Spain provided the acute and convalescent COVID-19 samples. Sources were T cells, B-cell-depleted T cells, or PBMCs; the material itself was cDNA or gDNA.

Clones were read by immunoSEQ multiplex PCR, and TCRdb kept only the in-frame ones, dropping some. The sample yields more than 200,000 clones, about four fifths seen once. Trimming took 8 bases from V and 4 from J; bases not matched to a gene: 6. The CDR3 consists of 15 residues. Germline assignment: CDR1 KGHSH and CDR2 LQKENI. The rearrangement links TRBV18 to TRBJ2-3; 13 positions agree with TRBD2. Sequencing input: peripheral blood. This clonotype originated in a man older than 75 with acute or convalescent COVID-19. The CDR3 here is CASRGLAGAPDTQYF. DNA for the CDR3: TGTGCCAGCCGCGGACTAGCGGGAGCCCCAGATACGCAGTATTTT.